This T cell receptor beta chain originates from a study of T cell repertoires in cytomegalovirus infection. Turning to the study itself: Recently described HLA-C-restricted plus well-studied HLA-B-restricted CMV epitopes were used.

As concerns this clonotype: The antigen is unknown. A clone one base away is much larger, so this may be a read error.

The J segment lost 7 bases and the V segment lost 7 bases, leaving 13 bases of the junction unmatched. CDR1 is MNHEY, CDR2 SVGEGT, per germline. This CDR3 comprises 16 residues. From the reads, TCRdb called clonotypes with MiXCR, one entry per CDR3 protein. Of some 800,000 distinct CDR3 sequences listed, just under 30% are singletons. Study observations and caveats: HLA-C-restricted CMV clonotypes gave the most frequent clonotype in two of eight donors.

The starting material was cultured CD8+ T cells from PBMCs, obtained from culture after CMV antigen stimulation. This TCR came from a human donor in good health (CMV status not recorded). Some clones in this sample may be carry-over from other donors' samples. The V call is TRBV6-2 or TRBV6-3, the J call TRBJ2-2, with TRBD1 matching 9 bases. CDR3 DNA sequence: TGTGCCAGCAAACCCCCGGGACAGGGAAGGTTCGGGGAGCTGTTTTTT. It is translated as CASKPPGQGRFGELFF.